These 22 T cell receptor beta chains share one sample of origin, sequenced in a study of T-cell memory formation after mild COVID-19. TCRdb fed the 5' RACE reads into MiXCR, producing one record per CDR3 protein. Of fewer than 40,000 distinct CDR3 sequences in the sample, about an eighth were seen once. The sequencing input was PBMCs or a T cell subset sorted from them (not recorded which). All receptors come from a young man who had mild COVID-19 (a few samples of this study predate the infection). Cell type and time point are not known.

This clonotype was seen a few times. The chain combines TRBV6-2 or TRBV6-3 with TRBJ2-1; 7 nucleotides match TRBD2. Trimming at V came to 4 bases and at J to 5 bases, leaving 14 bases not matched to a gene. The CDR3 runs to 17 residues. Germline loops: CDR1 MNHEY, CDR2 SVGEGT. CDR3 coding DNA: TGTGCCAGCAGTTTCCCTAACCTCGTACTAGCGAACAATGAGCAGTTCTTC. Its translation is CASSFPNLVLANNEQFF.

This clonotype appeared many times. This sequence joins TRBV11-2 and TRBJ2-1; 9 bases align to TRBD2. Germline V gives CDR1 SGHAT, CDR2 FQNNGV. The CDR3 covers 14 residues. Trimming removed 0 bases from V and 9 bases from J; junction bases left unmatched: 3. In DNA, the CDR3 is TGTGCCAGCAGCTTAGAGGGGACTAGCAGTGAGCAGTTCTTC. Protein: CASSLEGTSSEQFF.

This clonotype was observed many times. The chain has TRBV7-8 and TRBJ1-2, with D possibly matching TRBD1 (5 bases). Trimming removed 1 base from V and 6 bases from J, with 12 bases in between. Germline-derived CDR1 and CDR2 are SGHVS and FQNEAQ. The CDR3 contains 14 residues. CDR3 in DNA: TGTGCCAGCAGCTTAGAGACAGCGGTCCATGGCTACACCTTC. Its protein product is CASSLETAVHGYTF.

This clonotype was observed at least ten times. The rearrangement links TRBV29-1 to TRBJ2-5, with D possibly TRBD1 on 5 matching bases. The germline V gene encodes CDR1 SQVTM and CDR2 ANQGSEA. The length of the CDR3 is 14 residues. With 0 bases removed from V and 7 bases from J, the gap between germline ends came to 15 bases. This CDR3 reads CSVEDRLGLRTQYF. CDR3 sequence (DNA): TGCAGCGTTGAAGATAGACTGGGGCTTAGGACCCAGTACTTC.

This clonotype was detected many times. This chain joins TRBV5-1 and TRBJ1-4; D unclear. The CDR3 is 14 residues long. V lost 0 bases, J lost 0 bases, and 3 bases lay in between. Germline CDR1 SGHRS, CDR2 YFSETQ. CDR3 bases: TGCGCCAGCAGCTTGGGAGCAACTAATGAAAAACTGTTTTTT. Translated, it gives CASSLGATNEKLFF.

This clonotype has a count of ten or more. V and J are TRBV4-1 and TRBJ2-3; D is perhaps TRBD1 or TRBD2 (6 bases each). The V end lost 5 bases, the J end lost 5 bases, and 17 bases lay between the germline ends. The CDR3 runs 15 residues. Germline V lookup: CDR1 MGHRA, CDR2 YSYEKL. DNA of the CDR3: TGCGCCAGCAGCATCATGGGGGGCGACGAAGATACGCAGTATTTT. Residues: CASSIMGGDEDTQYF.

This clonotype was detected many times. V is TRBV19 and J is TRBJ1-2, with 10 bases fitting TRBD1. The V gene end was trimmed by 6 bases and the J gene end by 4 bases; junction bases not matched to a gene: 11. Germline CDR1 and CDR2: LNHDA and SQIVND (reference sequence). This CDR3 has 16 residues. In DNA, the CDR3 is TGTGCCAGTAGCCGACAGGGGGCAATTGGAAGCTATGGCTACACCTTC. Its translation is CASSRQGAIGSYGYTF.

Ten or more counts support this clonotype. The chain links TRBV7-8 to TRBJ1-5; D remains ambiguous. Germline V gene sequence: CDR1 SGHVS, CDR2 FQNEAQ. V was pared by 1 base and J by 0 bases, with 4 bases between. The CDR3 is 14 amino acids. The CDR3 reads CASSLVYSNQPQHF. In DNA, the CDR3 is TGTGCCAGCAGCTTAGTGTATAGCAATCAGCCCCAGCATTTT.

This clonotype came up many times. The CDR3 is CASSYFTSGAHYEQYF. In DNA form, the CDR3 reads TGTGCCAGCAGTTACTTTACTAGCGGGGCCCACTACGAGCAGTACTTC. The chain has TRBV6-6 and TRBJ2-7; 10 positions match TRBD2. The V gene's germline CDR1 is MNHNY and CDR2 SVGAGI (reference sequence). Trimming took 1 base from V and 3 from J; bases not matched to a gene: 6. The CDR3 covers 16 residues.

This clonotype is a singleton in its sample. The genes are TRBV4-3 and TRBJ1-1; 8 nucleotides agree with TRBD1. CDR3 size: 14 residues. With V trimmed by 0 bases and J by 6 bases, 3 bases remained unmatched. Germline values: CDR1 LGHNA, CDR2 YSLEER. This CDR3 is CASSQDAQGAEAFF. CDR3 sequence (DNA): TGCGCCAGCAGCCAAGACGCACAGGGGGCTGAAGCTTTCTTT.

The sample holds many counts of this clonotype. The V call is TRBV5-1, the J call TRBJ2-7, with D possibly being TRBD1 (6 bases). CDR1 SGHRS and CDR2 YFSETQ come from the germline V gene. V dropped 0 bases and J dropped 3 bases, with 10 bases sitting between them. This CDR3 has 14 residues. For the CDR3, the DNA is TGCGCCAGCAGCTTGGAGGCAGGGGTCTACGAGCAGTACTTC. This translates into CASSLEAGVYEQYF.

The V call is TRBV19, the J call TRBJ2-5; TRBD2 aligns across 12 bases. CDR1 is LNHDA and CDR2 is SQIVND in the germline V gene (reference sequence). The CDR3 totals 15 residues. V dropped 4 bases and J dropped 1; count of bases not matched to a gene: 1. CDR3 nucleotides: TGTGCCAGTAGTACACTAGCGGGGGGCCAAGAGACCCAGTACTTC. Translating gives CASSTLAGGQETQYF.

This clonotype was detected many times. The rearrangement joins TRBV5-4 to TRBJ2-7, with D possibly TRBD1 on 5 matching bases. The ends were cut back, 3 bases at V and 5 bases at J, with 9 bases in the middle. This CDR3 has 12 amino acids. The germline CDR1 and CDR2 sequences are SGHNT and YYREEE (reference sequence). CDR3 nucleotides: TGTGCCAGCAGCTCGGAAGGGGACGAGCAGTACTTC. Translating gives CASSSEGDEQYF. Full variable domain (outside the CDR3, taken from reference TRBV5-4 and TRBJ2-7): ETGVTQSPTHLIKTRGQQVTLRCSSQSGHNTVSWYQQALGQGPQFIFQYYREEENGRGNFPPRFSGLQFPNYSSELNVNALELDDSALYLCASSSEGDEQYFGPGTRLTVT.

This chain uses TRBV12-3 or TRBV12-4 with TRBJ1-3; no clear D gene. The ends were cut back, 5 bases at V and 4 bases at J, with 6 bases in the middle. The CDR3 sequence is 12 residues long. The CDR3 DNA reads TGTGCCAGCAGTCCTTCAGGAAACACCATATATTTT. It encodes CASSPSGNTIYF.

The genes are TRBV9 and TRBJ2-2; no definite D call. CDR3 length equals 13 residues. The ends were cut back, 1 base at V and 7 bases at J, with 8 bases in the middle. Germline V gene lookup returns CDR1 SGDLS and CDR2 YYNGEE. The CDR3 spells CASSVSVGGELFF. CDR3 nucleotides: TGTGCCAGCAGCGTATCGGTTGGCGGGGAGCTGTTTTTT.

This clonotype has a count of ten or more. The chain employs TRBV20-1 and TRBJ2-7, with D perhaps given as TRBD1 or TRBD2 (5 bases each). CDR1 and CDR2 (germline): DFQATT, SNEGSKA (reference sequence). The CDR3 spans 14 residues. The germline V and J ends were trimmed by 3 bases and 0 bases, with 12 bases remaining between them. In DNA, the CDR3 is TGCAGTGCTAGCCGAGGGGCCTCCTCCTACGAGCAGTACTTC. Translating gives CSASRGASSYEQYF.

V usage is TRBV12-3 or TRBV12-4 and J usage is TRBJ2-2; perhaps TRBD2 as D (6 bases). The CDR3 consists of 13 residues. With 5 bases removed from V and 9 bases from J, the gap between germline ends came to 13 bases. CDR3 nucleotides: TGTGCCAGCAGTCCGGGACTGTCTTGGGAGCTGTTTTTT. Its translation is CASSPGLSWELFF.

This clonotype turned up a few times. V usage is TRBV20-1 and J usage is TRBJ2-3; D is possibly TRBD1 (6 bases). The germline V gene encodes CDR1 DFQATT and CDR2 SNEGSKA (reference sequence). This CDR3 region has 18 residues. Trimming took 3 bases from V and 0 from J, leaving 22 bases between them. The CDR3 is CSASEGDARGTSTDTQYF. The CDR3 region has the DNA TGCAGTGCTAGCGAGGGTGACGCCAGGGGAACTAGCACAGATACGCAGTATTTT.

This clonotype was observed a few times. CDR3 in amino acids: CASSTNRGGSNEQFF. CDR3 in DNA: TGTGCCAGCAGTACAAACAGGGGGGGTAGCAATGAGCAGTTCTTC. This chain connects TRBV28 to TRBJ2-1; tentatively, D is TRBD1 (8 bases). Looked up from germline, CDR1 is MDHEN and CDR2 is SYDVKM. The CDR3 covers 15 residues. V lost 5 bases, J lost 6 bases, and 17 bases lay in between.

This clonotype was picked up many times. This chain joins TRBV12-3 or TRBV12-4 and TRBJ2-3; D ambiguous. Trimming pared 8 bases from V and 3 bases from J, leaving 18 bases between. This CDR3 spans 15 amino acids. The CDR3 reads CASGRVFGPTDTQYF. In nucleotides, the CDR3 is TGTGCCAGCGGACGGGTCTTTGGGCCTACAGATACGCAGTATTTT.

The table lists this clonotype with many counts. At one of its ends the junction is not consistent with the germline gene, which may arise from a read error. The chain joins TRBV6-2 or TRBV6-3 to TRBJ2-2; TRBD2 agrees at 7 bases. There are 15 residues in the CDR3. The V gene's germline CDR1 is MNHEY and CDR2 SVGEGT. Written as DNA, the CDR3 is TGTGCCACCAGTCCTGGGACTACCGACACCGGGGAGCTGTTTTTT. It specifies CATSPGTTDTGELFF.

This clonotype was seen at least ten times. The chain is built from TRBV7-9 and TRBJ2-3, with 11 bases lining up with TRBD2. Germline V lookup: CDR1 SEHNR, CDR2 FQNEAQ (reference sequence). The junction had 10 bases not matched to a gene; V was cut back by 3 bases and J by 5 bases. CDR3 size: 17 residues. Here the CDR3 reads CASSFARLAGSVDTQYF. The CDR3 coding sequence is TGTGCCAGCAGCTTCGCTAGACTAGCGGGGTCGGTAGATACGCAGTATTTT. Drawing the rest from reference TRBV7-9 and TRBJ2-3, the complete variable domain is DTGVSQNPRHKITKRGQNVTFRCDPISEHNRLYWYRQTLGQGPEFLTYFQNEAQLEKSRLLSDRFSAERPKGSFSTLEIQRTEQGDSAMYLCASSFARLAGSVDTQYFGPGTRLTVL.